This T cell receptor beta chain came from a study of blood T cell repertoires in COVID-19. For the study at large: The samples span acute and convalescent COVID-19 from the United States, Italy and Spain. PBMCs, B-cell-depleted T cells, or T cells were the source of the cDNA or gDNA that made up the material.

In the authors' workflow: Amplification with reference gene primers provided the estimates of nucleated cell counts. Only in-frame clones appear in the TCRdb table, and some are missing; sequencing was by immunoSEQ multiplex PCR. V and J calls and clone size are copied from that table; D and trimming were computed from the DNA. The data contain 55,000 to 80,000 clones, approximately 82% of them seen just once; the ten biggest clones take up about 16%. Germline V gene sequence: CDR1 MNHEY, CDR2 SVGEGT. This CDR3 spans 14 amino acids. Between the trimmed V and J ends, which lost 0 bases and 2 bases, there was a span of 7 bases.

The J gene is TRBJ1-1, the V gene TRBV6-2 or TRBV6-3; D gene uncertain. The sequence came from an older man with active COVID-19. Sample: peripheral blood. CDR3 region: CASSYSTSNTEAFF. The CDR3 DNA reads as TGTGCCAGCAGTTACTCGACATCCAACACTGAAGCTTTCTTT.